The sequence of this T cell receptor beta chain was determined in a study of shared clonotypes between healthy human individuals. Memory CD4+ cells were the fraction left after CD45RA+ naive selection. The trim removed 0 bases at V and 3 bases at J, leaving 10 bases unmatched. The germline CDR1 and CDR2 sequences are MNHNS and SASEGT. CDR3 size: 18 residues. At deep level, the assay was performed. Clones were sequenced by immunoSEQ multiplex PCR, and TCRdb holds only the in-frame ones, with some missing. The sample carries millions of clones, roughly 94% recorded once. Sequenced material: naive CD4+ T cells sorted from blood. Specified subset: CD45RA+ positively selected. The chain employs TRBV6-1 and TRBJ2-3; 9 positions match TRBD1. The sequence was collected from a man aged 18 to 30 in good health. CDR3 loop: CASSEARHRDRATDTQYF. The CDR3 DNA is TGTGCCAGCAGTGAAGCCCGGCACCGGGACAGGGCTACAGATACGCAGTATTTT.